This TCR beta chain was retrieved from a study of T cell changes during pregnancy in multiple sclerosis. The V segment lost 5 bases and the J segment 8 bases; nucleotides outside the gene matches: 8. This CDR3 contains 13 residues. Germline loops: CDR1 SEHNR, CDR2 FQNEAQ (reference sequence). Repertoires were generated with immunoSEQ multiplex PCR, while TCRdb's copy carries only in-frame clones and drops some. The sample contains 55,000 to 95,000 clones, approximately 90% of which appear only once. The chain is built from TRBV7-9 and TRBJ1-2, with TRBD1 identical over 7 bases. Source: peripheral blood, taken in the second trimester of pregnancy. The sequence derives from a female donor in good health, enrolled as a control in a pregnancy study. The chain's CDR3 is CASSRDSPWGYTF. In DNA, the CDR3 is TGTGCCAGCAGCCGGGACAGCCCTTGGGGCTACACCTTC.